A single sample gave rise to the 30 T cell receptor beta chains below, sequenced in a study of T cell clonality in common variable immunodeficiency. The method was immunoSEQ multiplex PCR; TCRdb's version includes in-frame clones alone and lacks a portion of them. The profile covers roughly 7,300 clones, none occurring a single time. Points from the study as a whole: Reportedly, TCR beta sequences from common variable immunodeficiency showed fewer deletions and N-nucleotide insertions.

These receptors are not linked to any known antigen. Material for sequencing was peripheral blood mononuclear cells. The receptors shown here come from a human donor with common variable immunodeficiency.

This clone is medium-sized (0.01 to 0.1%) within its sample. The read finishes 3 residues shy of the CDR3 end, and the germline J gene is used to complete it. This chain uses TRBV30 with TRBJ1-4; D is perhaps TRBD1 (6 bases). CDR1 and CDR2 (germline): GTSNPN, SVGIG (reference sequence). This CDR3 has 14 residues. Deletions cut 3 bases from V and 0 bases from J, with 8 bases between. The covered CDR3 bases are TGTGCCTGGAGCAAGGGGGCAACTAATGAAAAA. This encodes CAWSKGATNEK. The CDR3 in full is CAWSKGATNEKLFF.

Remarks on this clone: The missing CDR3 end, 3 residues past where the read stops, is filled in from the germline J gene. This chain connects TRBV7-2 to TRBJ2-3, with TRBD1 identical over 8 bases. Germline V gene data show CDR1 as SGHTA and CDR2 as FQGNSA. The CDR3 consists of 13 residues. The junction had 5 bases not matched to a gene; V was cut back by 6 bases and J by 6 bases. The sequenced part of the CDR3 DNA is TGTGCCAGCAGACCGACAGGGGCTGATACG. It specifies CASRPTGADT. In full, the CDR3 is CASRPTGADTQYF.

This clone was recorded at least ten times. The sequence runs out 3 residues before the end of the CDR3; the remainder is reconstructed from the germline J gene. The chain combines TRBV5-4 with TRBJ2-3; D remains ambiguous. The CDR3 consists of 13 residues. The V end lost 0 bases, the J end lost 2 bases, and 4 bases lay between the germline ends. Looked up from germline, CDR1 is SGHNT and CDR2 is YYREEE (reference sequence). The CDR3 region is CASSLAYTDTQYF. The CDR3 bases that were read are TGTGCCAGCAGCTTGGCCTACACAGATACG.

In its sample, this clone was seen many times. The sequenced fragment ends 3 residues before the CDR3 boundary, so the rest is inferred from the germline J gene. This sequence joins TRBV20-1 and TRBJ2-2; D gene ambiguous. Germline V gives CDR1 DFQATT, CDR2 SNEGSKA (reference sequence). V lost 2 bases to trimming and J lost 3 bases, with 10 bases between them. CDR3 length: 14 residues. CDR3 DNA (partial): TGCAGTGCTAGACAAACCCAGGACACCGGGGAG. Amino acid sequence: CSARQTQDTGE. The CDR3 reads in full as CSARQTQDTGELFF.

By its share, this clone is medium-sized. The CDR3 end is not reached by the read, which stops 3 residues before it; the germline J gene fills it in. J is TRBJ1-1 and V is TRBV18; tentatively, D is TRBD1 (5 bases). This CDR3 comprises 12 residues. The germline CDR1 and CDR2 sequences are KGHSH and LQKENI. The chain's CDR3 is CASSPRTSEAFF. The DNA read from the CDR3 is TGTGCCAGCTCACCCCGGACAAGCGAA. The complete variable domain, with remaining parts taken from reference TRBV18 and TRBJ1-1, reads NAGVMQNPRHLVRRRGQEARLRCSPMKGHSHVYWYRQLPEEGLKFMVYLQKENIIDESGMPKERFSAEFPKEGPSILRIQQVVRGDSAAYFCASSPRTSEAFFGQGTRLTVV.

This clone came up a few times. Read data end 3 residues before the CDR3 end; the end is taken from the germline J gene. The V gene is TRBV2, the J gene TRBJ2-1, with 10 bases matching TRBD2. CDR1 and CDR2 from the germline V gene are SNHLY and FYNNEI. The V gene end was trimmed by 10 bases and the J gene end by 7 bases; junction bases not matched to a gene: 10. The CDR3 totals 14 residues. This CDR3 is CAMSVVAGGNEQFF. Incomplete CDR3 DNA: TGTGCCATGTCCGTGGTAGCGGGAGGTAATGAG.

This clone was observed a handful of times. The missing CDR3 end, 3 residues past where the read stops, is filled in from the germline J gene. V usage is TRBV18 and J usage is TRBJ1-2; no clear D. The CDR3 contains 12 residues. V dropped 2 bases and J dropped 6 bases, with 7 bases sitting between them. Germline loops: CDR1 KGHSH, CDR2 LQKENI. CDR3 in amino acids: CASSPTQNGYTF. CDR3 DNA, as far as it was read: TGTGCCAGCTCACCAACACAAAATGGC.

This clone was counted at least ten times. Read data end 3 residues before the CDR3 end; the end is taken from the germline J gene. The genes are TRBV20-1 and TRBJ2-5; 8 positions match TRBD1. Per the germline V gene, CDR1 is DFQATT and CDR2 is SNEGSKA (reference sequence). V shed 0 bases, J shed 4 bases, and the junction held 7 bases outside the gene matches. The CDR3 has 15 residues. CDR3 residues: CSARDRTGGLETQYF. CDR3 DNA, as far as it was read: TGCAGTGCTAGAGACCGAACAGGGGGTTTAGAGACC.

This clone occurred a few times. Coverage ceases 3 residues before the CDR3 finishes, and the germline J gene fills in the end. The chain is built from TRBV7-6 and TRBJ2-7, with 8 bases identical to TRBD2. Losses at the gene ends were 0 bases for V and 5 bases for J; bases not matched to a gene: 6. Germline lookup yields CDR1 SGHVS and CDR2 FNYEAQ. The length of the CDR3 is 15 residues. CDR3 in amino acids: CASSLAPSGHDEQYF. CDR3 bases read: TGTGCCAGCAGCTTAGCGCCTAGCGGGCACGACGAG.

This clone was counted ten times or more. The CDR3 end is not reached by the read, which stops 3 residues before it; the germline J gene fills it in. The genes are TRBV2 and TRBJ2-3; TRBD1 matches 7 bases. Per germline, CDR1 SNHLY and CDR2 FYNNEI. CDR3 length: 15 amino acids. V gave up 1 base and J gave up 2 bases; unmatched junction bases: 3. The covered CDR3 bases are TGTGCCAGCAGTGAAGAGGACAGGAACACAGATACG. It is translated as CASSEEDRNTDT. The whole CDR3 sequence is CASSEEDRNTDTQYF.

This clone was detected a few times. Coverage ceases 3 residues before the CDR3 finishes, and the germline J gene fills in the end. The genes are TRBV19 and TRBJ1-5; weak D call: TRBD1 (5 bases). This CDR3 has 15 amino acids. Trimming shortened V by 5 bases and J by 5 bases, and 16 bases separated the two germline ends. Germline V gives CDR1 LNHDA, CDR2 SQIVND (reference sequence). The CDR3 sequence: CASSGGGVNDQPQHF. The covered CDR3 bases are TGTGCCAGTAGTGGCGGGGGGGTTAACGATCAGCCC.

Judged by abundance, this clone is medium-sized. The read gets to within 3 residues of the CDR3 end, and the germline J gene fills in the rest. The J gene is TRBJ2-7, the V gene TRBV19; TRBD2 might be the D (5 bases). The CDR3 extends over 14 amino acids. CDR1 is LNHDA and CDR2 is SQIVND in the germline V gene (reference sequence). V was pared by 3 bases and J by 0 bases, with 9 bases between. CDR3 protein: CASSMSGNSYEQYF. The DNA read from the CDR3 is TGTGCCAGTAGTATGAGCGGAAACTCCTACGAG.

About this clone itself: The CDR3 end is not reached by the read, which stops 3 residues before it; the germline J gene fills it in. The chain couples TRBV20-1 to TRBJ2-7; D perhaps matches TRBD1 (5 bases). From germline, CDR1 is DFQATT and CDR2 SNEGSKA (reference sequence). V gave up 1 base and J gave up 2 bases, with 12 bases separating them. The CDR3 has 14 residues. Partial CDR3 DNA: TGCAGTGCTAGAGGACACAGGCTAACCTACGAG. Translating gives CSARGHRLTYE. The entire CDR3 reads CSARGHRLTYEQYF.

Worth noting for this clone: The read finishes 3 residues shy of the CDR3 end, and the germline J gene is used to complete it. The chain recombines TRBV5-1 with TRBJ2-5; TRBD1 is a possible D gene (6 bases). Between the trimmed V and J ends, which lost 0 bases and 5 bases, there was a span of 11 bases. Germline V CDR1 and CDR2: SGHRS, YFSETQ. The CDR3 covers 14 residues. CDR3 in amino acids: CASSLEGVDETQYF. CDR3 DNA (partial): TGCGCCAGCAGCTTGGAGGGGGTGGACGAGACC.

This clone is medium-sized in the sample. Read coverage stops 3 residues before the CDR3 terminus; the germline J gene supplies the remainder. The V gene is TRBV19, the J gene TRBJ2-5, with 9 bases fitting TRBD2. The CDR3 has 16 amino acids. The germline V gene has CDR1 LNHDA and CDR2 SQIVND (reference sequence). V lost 0 bases and J lost 4; bases outside the gene matches: 6. The sequenced CDR3 bases are TGTGCCAGTAGTATAGATCAAGGTAGCGGGAGAGAGACC. Translating gives CASSIDQGSGRET. From start to end, the CDR3 is CASSIDQGSGRETQYF.

This clone has just a few counts. The read comes to an end 3 residues before the CDR3 does, leaving the germline J gene to fill in the end. V gene TRBV19 combines with J gene TRBJ2-1, with 9 nucleotides matching TRBD2. CDR1 and CDR2 (germline): LNHDA, SQIVND (reference sequence). The length of the CDR3 is 18 residues. J was trimmed by 2 bases and V by 6 bases; bases with no gene match: 14. CDR3 DNA, as far as it was read: TGTGCCAGTAGCCATTGGTCTCCGGGACTAGCTCCCTACAATGAG. It codes for CASSHWSPGLAPYNE. In full, the CDR3 reads CASSHWSPGLAPYNEQFF.

This clone was counted only a few times. The read terminates 3 residues ahead of where the CDR3 ends, so the germline J gene completes it. The rearrangement joins TRBV11-2 to TRBJ2-7; TRBD2 matches 7 bases. The CDR3 runs to 13 residues. Germline V gene lookup returns CDR1 SGHAT and CDR2 FQNNGV. V lost 1 base to trimming and J lost 5 bases; unmatched junction nucleotides: 2. CDR3 DNA (partial): TGTGCCAGCAGCTTAGTACTAGCGAACGAG. This sequence encodes CASSLVLANE. The entire CDR3 reads CASSLVLANEQYF.

A note on this clone: The observed sequence ends 3 residues before the CDR3 terminus, with the missing tail filled in from the germline J gene. The chain carries TRBV7-6 and TRBJ2-1; 9 nucleotides line up with TRBD2. Germline V gene lookup returns CDR1 SGHVS and CDR2 FNYEAQ. V lost 2 bases to trimming and J lost 0 bases; unmatched junction nucleotides: 5. This CDR3 region has 17 residues. This chain's CDR3 is CASSLRYSGSSYNEQFF. The covered CDR3 bases are TGTGCCAGCAGCTTACGGTATAGCGGGAGCTCCTACAATGAG.

This clone has at least ten counts. The read falls 3 residues short of the CDR3 end, and the missing part is taken from the germline J gene. The chain combines TRBV5-1 with TRBJ2-7; 8 positions match TRBD2. The V gene end was trimmed by 4 bases and the J gene end by 2 bases; junction bases not matched to a gene: 11. CDR3 size: 16 residues. The V gene's germline CDR1 is SGHRS and CDR2 YFSETQ. The CDR3 sequence is CASSREGLAATYEQYF. The CDR3 bases that were read are TGCGCCAGCAGCCGGGAGGGGCTAGCGGCGACCTACGAG.

This clone was seen a few times. The read is 3 residues too short to cover the CDR3 end, so that end is filled in from the germline J gene. The chain couples TRBV19 to TRBJ2-7, with unresolved D. Trimming pared 0 bases from V and 3 bases from J, leaving 9 bases between. Germline V gives CDR1 LNHDA, CDR2 SQIVND (reference sequence). The CDR3 sequence is 14 residues long. CDR3 DNA (partial): TGTGCCAGTAGTATAGAGGGCAGGATCTACGAG. This translates into CASSIEGRIYE. From start to end, the CDR3 is CASSIEGRIYEQYF.

This clone was seen more than once but under ten times. The CDR3 end lies 3 residues beyond the end of the read and is filled in from the germline J gene. This chain uses TRBV30 with TRBJ1-6; 9 bases agree with TRBD1. Germline loops: CDR1 GTSNPN, CDR2 SVGIG (reference sequence). The CDR3 covers 15 residues. V was pared by 2 bases and J by 8 bases, with 7 bases of the junction left unmatched. The DNA read from the CDR3 is TGTGCCTGGAGTCCCAAAACAGGGGGCGATTCACCC. It is translated as CAWSPKTGGDSP. The CDR3 in full is CAWSPKTGGDSPLHF.

This clone was detected only a few times. The CDR3 end lies 3 residues beyond the end of the read and is filled in from the germline J gene. The gene calls are TRBV10-1 and TRBJ2-7; D is unresolved. V gave up 4 bases and J gave up 3 bases, with 7 bases separating them. The CDR3 contains 12 residues. CDR1 WNHNN and CDR2 SYGVQD come from the germline V gene (reference sequence). CDR3 amino acids: CASSGFSYEQYF. Incomplete CDR3 DNA: TGCGCCAGCAGTGGCTTCAGCTACGAG.

This clone is medium-sized by share. With the read ending 3 residues before the CDR3 end, the germline J gene is used to fill in that end. This sequence joins TRBV7-8 and TRBJ1-6; no clear D. CDR3 length: 18 amino acids. Looked up from germline, CDR1 is SGHVS and CDR2 is FQNEAQ. V was pared by 5 bases and J by 7 bases, with 24 bases between. Here the CDR3 reads CASSQRVDWETSNSPLHF. The sequenced CDR3 bases are TGTGCCAGCAGCCAGAGGGTGGACTGGGAGACCTCGAATTCACCC.

Turning to this clone: With the read ending 3 residues before the CDR3 end, the germline J gene is used to fill in that end. J is TRBJ2-7 and V is TRBV7-8; tentative D call: TRBD2 (5 bases). V lost 6 bases, J lost 5 bases, and 11 bases lay in between. Looked up from germline, CDR1 is SGHVS and CDR2 is FQNEAQ. The CDR3 has 12 amino acids. This CDR3 is CASREAVHEQYF. The sequenced part of the CDR3 DNA is TGTGCCAGCAGGGAGGCGGTCCACGAG. Using reference TRBV7-8 and TRBJ2-7 for the parts outside the CDR3, the full variable domain is GAGVSQSPRYKVAKRGQDVALRCDPISGHVSLFWYQQALGQGPEFLTYFQNEAQLDKSGLPSDRFFAERPEGSVSTLKIQRTQQEDSAVYLCASREAVHEQYFGPGTRLTVT.

The sample holds many counts of this clone. The read gets to within 3 residues of the CDR3 end, and the germline J gene fills in the rest. V gene TRBV5-1 combines with J gene TRBJ2-7; TRBD1 aligns across 7 bases. Germline values: CDR1 SGHRS, CDR2 YFSETQ. J gave up 0 bases and V 3 bases, and 0 bases lay outside the gene matches. The CDR3 has 13 residues. This chain's CDR3 is CASSWDSSYEQYF. CDR3 DNA (partial): TGCGCCAGCAGCTGGGACAGCTCCTACGAG. The variable domain in full, completed from reference TRBV5-1 and TRBJ2-7, reads KAGVTQTPRYLIKTRGQQVTLSCSPISGHRSVSWYQQTPGQGLQFLFEYFSETQRNKGNFPGRFSGRQFSNSRSEMNVSTLELGDSALYLCASSWDSSYEQYFGPGTRLTVT.

Judged by abundance, this clone is medium-sized. The sequence runs out 3 residues before the end of the CDR3; the remainder is reconstructed from the germline J gene. The chain has TRBV20-1 and TRBJ2-1, with TRBD2 identical over 14 bases. Germline assignment: CDR1 DFQATT and CDR2 SNEGSKA (reference sequence). J lost 8 bases, V lost 4 bases, and 4 bases had no gene match. This CDR3 is 14 amino acids long. This CDR3 reads CSAMTSGRADEQFF. The CDR3 bases that were read are TGCAGTGCTATGACTAGCGGGAGGGCCGATGAG.

This clone was seen many times. At one of its ends the junction is not consistent with the germline gene, which may arise from a read error. The read gets to within 3 residues of the CDR3 end, and the germline J gene fills in the rest. The rearrangement uses TRBV7-7 and TRBJ2-5, with TRBD2 as a possible D gene (6 bases). The CDR3 contains 14 residues. Germline loops: CDR1 SSHAT, CDR2 FNYEAQ (reference sequence). Partial CDR3 DNA: TGTGCTAGCAGCTCTCGGGCTACCGGGGGAACC. Translated, it gives CASSSRATGGT. The whole CDR3 sequence is CASSSRATGGTQYF.

This clone has just a few counts. The sequence runs out 3 residues before the end of the CDR3; the remainder is reconstructed from the germline J gene. This chain joins TRBV19 and TRBJ2-2; 9 bases match TRBD2. In germline, CDR1 is LNHDA, CDR2 SQIVND (reference sequence). This CDR3 contains 15 residues. The ends lost 4 bases at V and 1 base at J; junction bases unmatched: 1. The CDR3 here is CASSKTSGNTGELFF. The sequenced part of the CDR3 DNA is TGTGCCAGTAGTAAGACTAGCGGGAACACCGGGGAG.

This clone came up many times. The read ends 3 residues early relative to the CDR3; the germline J gene fills the gap. The chain combines TRBV20-1 with TRBJ2-5; TRBD2 aligns across 9 bases. The length of the CDR3 is 17 residues. Germline lookup yields CDR1 DFQATT and CDR2 SNEGSKA (reference sequence). V lost 1 base and J lost 4; bases outside the gene matches: 13. Incomplete CDR3 DNA: TGCAGTGCTAGAGTCTTCGCTAGCGGGGTGAGAGGAGAGACC. It encodes CSARVFASGVRGET. Given in full, the CDR3 is CSARVFASGVRGETQYF.

In this sample, this clone is medium-sized. The read is 3 residues too short to cover the CDR3 end, so that end is filled in from the germline J gene. The J gene is TRBJ2-1, the V gene TRBV20-1; unclear D gene. Deletions cut 3 bases from V and 1 base from J, with 13 bases between. The CDR3 has 15 amino acids. In germline, CDR1 is DFQATT, CDR2 SNEGSKA (reference sequence). CDR3 DNA (partial): TGCAGTGCTAGCCTCTTAAGCGAATCCTACAATGAG. Amino acids: CSASLLSESYNE. The complete CDR3 reads CSASLLSESYNEQFF.